The rows below give T cell receptor beta chains drawn from one sample of a study of cytomegalovirus exposure and HLA in healthy donors. TCRdb's table, derived via immunoSEQ multiplex PCR, lists solely in-frame clones and lacks some. This table has over 100,000 clones, 65% to 80% appearing once. Input material: PBMCs. These receptors all stem from a man in his forties in good health and CMV-seropositive. The CDR3 runs from the conserved cysteine through the conserved F or W. Each record gives: V gene, D gene, J gene, clone size, CDR3 DNA, CDR3 protein. D genes are given only for firm matches. Part of the rows lack a size; the others show once, few, many or a class for expanded clones.

>TRBV6-6|TRBD2|TRBJ2-5|-
TGTGCCAGCAGTTCCACGGGACTAGCGGTAGAAGAGACCCAGTACTTC
CASSSTGLAVEETQYF
>TRBV2|TRBD2|TRBJ2-7|-
TGTGCCAGCAGTAGCCTAGCGGCCCCCTACGAGCAGTACTTC
CASSSLAAPYEQYF
>TRBV7-2|-|TRBJ1-2|-
TGTGCCAGCAGCTTAGAGCCCCGAGGAGATGGCTACACCTTC
CASSLEPRGDGYTF
>TRBV19|TRBD1|TRBJ1-5|-
TGTGCCAGTAGTCTAAACCTTATGACAGGGTCCGGCAATCAGCCCCAGCATTTT
CASSLNLMTGSGNQPQHF
>TRBV5-1|-|TRBJ2-3|-
TGCGCCAGCTACTTCGCCTTCACAGATACGCAGTATTTT
CASYFAFTDTQYF
>TRBV19|-|TRBJ2-2|-
TGTGCCAGTAGGGGCAGGGTCGACACCGGGGAGCTGTTTTTT
CASRGRVDTGELFF
>TRBV7-6|TRBD1|TRBJ1-2|-
TGTGCCAGCAGCCCCCAGGGACAGCGGAACTATGGCTACACCTTC
CASSPQGQRNYGYTF
>TRBV6-5|-|TRBJ2-7|once
TGTGCCAGCAGTGTCTACTCGCGGAATGAGCAGTACTTC
CASSVYSRNEQYF
>TRBV11-2|TRBD1|TRBJ1-2|-
TGTGCCAGCAGCTGGGACAGGGGGTATGGCTACACCTTC
CASSWDRGYGYTF
>TRBV2|-|TRBJ1-1|-
TGTGCCAGCAGTAAGCAGGGGACTGAAGCTTTCTTT
CASSKQGTEAFF
>TRBV18|-|TRBJ1-1|-
TGTGCCAGCTCACCTCTGGACGGGAGGGCTTTCTTT
CASSPLDGRAFF
>TRBV23-1|-|TRBJ2-6|-
TGCGCCAGCAGTCATCCGCACGAGAGCAGGCCCTCTGGGGCCAACGTCCTGACTTTC
CASSHPHESRPSGANVLTF
>TRBV30|TRBD1|TRBJ2-2|-
TGTGCCTGGAGCTCCCGAAGACAGGGGTCCACCGGGGAGCTGTTTTTT
CAWSSRRQGSTGELFF
>TRBV7-9|-|TRBJ2-5|-
TGTGCCAGCAGCTTAGAGTGGGCCCAAGAGACCCAGTACTTC
CASSLEWAQETQYF
>TRBV7-2|TRBD2|TRBJ2-5|-
TGTGCCAGCAGCTTAGCCCCTTCGGGGGGGCCGCAACAAGAGACCCAGTACTTC
CASSLAPSGGPQQETQYF
>TRBV5-1|TRBD1|TRBJ2-2|-
TGCGCCAGCAGCGACAGGGGTACGAACACCGGGGAGCTGTTTTTT
CASSDRGTNTGELFF
>TRBV7-8|-|TRBJ2-7|few
TGTGCCAGCAGCTTACTGAGGGACTCGGGGGAGCAGTACTTC
CASSLLRDSGEQYF
>TRBV4-1|-|TRBJ2-1|-
TGCGCCAGCAGCCCCAGGGGGGTAAGTAGCGTTAACGAGCAGTTCTTC
CASSPRGVSSVNEQFF
>TRBV9|TRBD1|TRBJ2-7|-
TGTGCCAGCAGCGTATATGGGGCAGGGGGAACCGACGAGCAGTACTTC
CASSVYGAGGTDEQYF
>TRBV7-9|-|TRBJ2-7|-
TGTGCCAGCAGCTTAGTCCCGGGGTACGAGCAGTACTTC
CASSLVPGYEQYF
>TRBV5-6|TRBD2|TRBJ2-4|-
TGTGCCAGCAGCTGGGGGGGAGTGAAAAACAGTCAGTACTTC
CASSWGGVKNSQYF
>TRBV6-1|TRBD1|TRBJ2-1|-
TGTGCCAGCAGTGCTAGACAGGGCTCAAGACCTTTCTACAATGAGCAGTTCTTC
CASSARQGSRPFYNEQFF